This entry describes one TCR beta chain. This clonotype was detected ten times or more. What antigen it recognizes has not been identified. No per-base quality is available; no much larger clone lies one base away. The CDR3 numbers 11 residues from cysteine through phenylalanine. Only the CDR3 part of the read is kept: 33 bases, read in frame from the first base. Via the germline V gene, CDR1 is SGHTA and CDR2 FQGNSA. The junction carries 4 bases between V and J, which are trimmed by 5 bases and 5 bases respectively. cDNA synthesis used template-switch 5'RACE with a primer carrying a 10-nucleotide random unique molecular identifier tagging each TCR transcript. Each sequencing run produced over 200 million TCR-beta sequences covering 15-18 subjects. Total RNA was extracted with the RNeasy kit. Using the KAPA Real-time Library Amplification kit, TCR-beta VDJ regions were amplified with primers for the TCR constant region and the 5'RACE anchor. Sample indexes and Illumina adaptors were added in a first PCR, and a second PCR then increased library yield. After purification with Ampure beads, the TCR product of roughly 650 bp was size-selected on a 2% E-gel SizeSelection system. Library quality was checked on a Bioanalyzer, concentration was measured with Qubit, and libraries were quantified with the Kapa Library Quantification kit before pooling. Libraries were sequenced paired-end 2 x 150 bp on an Illumina HiSeq 2500. To increase sequence diversity, roughly 24-32% phiX was spiked into each library pool. In the paper's pipeline: Quality-filtered reads were processed with the UMI-based MiGEC pipeline, and over 75% of raw TCR sequences were removed by the MiGEC pipeline during error correction. IMGT germline references were used for aligning VDJ genes, and each clonotype was defined as a unique CDR3 amino acid sequence together with its V-J genes. Clonal expansion, Shannon diversity, and CDR3 relatedness (CalcPairwiseDistances, ClusterSamples) were evaluated with VDJtools, and phylogenetic trees were built with CLCbio workbench. A clone was classed as expanded if it had 8 or more unique UMIs, a cutoff based on coefficient-of-variation modelling across technical triplicates. TCRdb passed the public sequencing reads through fastp at Q25 and MiXCR, retaining productive beta sequences. Entries that share a CDR3 protein sequence are merged under the most common genes and DNA. The V and J calls follow TCRdb's processing rather than the paper's. This sample holds tens of thousands of distinct CDR3 sequences; around 5% were observed only once. The ten biggest clones cover around 6.8% of the sample.

These data originate in a study of neurological immune-mediated disorders (dated by TCRdb to the late 2010s). With regard to the full study: Of the approximately 34 multiple sclerosis patients, about 31 had relapsing-remitting MS and 3 had secondary progressive MS. Of the 68 subjects in the cohort, about 14 were HAM/TSP patients, around 35 were multiple sclerosis patients, and 20 were healthy controls. The roughly 99 TCR-beta libraries covered PBMC samples along with longitudinal samples, technical triplicates, and paired sorted CD4+ and CD8+ T-cell subsets. Using UMI-based sequencing, the study compared peripheral blood TCR-beta repertoires from patients with HTLV-I-associated myelopathy (HAM/TSP), patients with multiple sclerosis, and healthy controls.

For the unsorted PBMC libraries, 2 million PBMCs were stored in RNAlater at -80 degrees C until RNA extraction and were used to generate the libraries. Multiple sclerosis patients were enrolled in a US clinical protocol under which disease progression was evaluated by magnetic resonance imaging. Peripheral blood was subjected to Ficoll-Hypaque density gradient centrifugation to isolate PBMCs, which were then cryopreserved in liquid nitrogen. On the study overall, not on this receptor specifically: In phylogenetic analysis, the repertoires of 18 of 34 MS patients grouped into a cluster of related CDR3 sequences, which suggests a possible signature at the repertoire level. No association of the MS cluster with clinical or MRI features was observed, and the need for larger cohorts was stated by the authors. No identical CDR3 amino acid sequences were shared among expanded clones across subjects, suggesting private TCR-beta repertoires in all groups. TCR clonal expansion was highest in HAM/TSP patients and lowest in MS patients, with MS patients falling below even healthy controls.

The sample taken for sequencing was PBMCs. Here the chain combines TRBV7-2 and TRBJ2-1; too little of a D gene remains to name it. The sequence was obtained from a man aged 18 to 35 with multiple sclerosis. The nucleotide sequence is given as TGTGCCAGCAGCCAACACAATGAGCAGTTCTTC. Its translation is CASSQHNEQFF.